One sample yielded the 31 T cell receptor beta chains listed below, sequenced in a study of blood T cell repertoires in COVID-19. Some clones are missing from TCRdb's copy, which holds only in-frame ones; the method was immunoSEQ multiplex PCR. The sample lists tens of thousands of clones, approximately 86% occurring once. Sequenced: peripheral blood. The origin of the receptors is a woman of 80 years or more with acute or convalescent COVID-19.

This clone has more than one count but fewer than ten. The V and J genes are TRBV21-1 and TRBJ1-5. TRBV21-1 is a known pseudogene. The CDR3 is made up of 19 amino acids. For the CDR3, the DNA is TGTGCCAGCAGCAAACCGGGTCTGGCGAGCAAATATAGCAATCAGCCCCAGCATTTT. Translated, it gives CASSKPGLASKYSNQPQHF.

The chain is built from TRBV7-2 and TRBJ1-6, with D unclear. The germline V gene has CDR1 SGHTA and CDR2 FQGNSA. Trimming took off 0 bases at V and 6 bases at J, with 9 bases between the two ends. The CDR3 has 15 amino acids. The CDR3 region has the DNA TGTGCCAGCAGCTTAGCCGCACTTACTAATTCACCCCTCCACTTT. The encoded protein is CASSLAALTNSPLHF.

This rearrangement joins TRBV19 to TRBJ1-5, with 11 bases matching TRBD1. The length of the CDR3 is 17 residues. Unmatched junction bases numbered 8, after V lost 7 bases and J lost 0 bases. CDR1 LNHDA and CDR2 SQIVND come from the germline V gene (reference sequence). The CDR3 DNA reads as TGTGCCAGTAACCCGGGACAGGGGGTTTATAGCAATCAGCCCCAGCATTTT. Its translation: CASNPGQGVYSNQPQHF.

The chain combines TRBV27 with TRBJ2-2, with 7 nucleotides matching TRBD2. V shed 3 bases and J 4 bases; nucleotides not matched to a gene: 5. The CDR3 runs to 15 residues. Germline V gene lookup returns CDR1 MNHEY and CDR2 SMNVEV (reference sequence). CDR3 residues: CASSFGRGGTGELFF. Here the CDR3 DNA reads TGTGCCAGCAGTTTTGGGAGGGGTGGCACCGGGGAGCTGTTTTTT.

CDR3 amino acids: CASQSGTSEGELFF. The DNA for the CDR3 is TGTGCCAGCCAGAGTGGGACATCAGAGGGGGAGCTGTTTTTT. The chain has TRBV13 and TRBJ2-2, with D possibly being TRBD1 (6 bases). CDR1 is PRHDT and CDR2 is FYEKMQ in the germline V gene (reference sequence). The CDR3 runs to 14 residues. Trimming shortened V by 8 bases and J by 8 bases, and 18 bases separated the two germline ends.

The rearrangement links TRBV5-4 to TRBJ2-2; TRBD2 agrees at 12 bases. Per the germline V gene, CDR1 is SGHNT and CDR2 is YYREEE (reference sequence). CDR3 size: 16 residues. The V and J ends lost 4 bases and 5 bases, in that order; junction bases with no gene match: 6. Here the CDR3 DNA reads TGTGCCAGCAGCAGGACTAGCGGGGTAGGAACCGGGGAGCTGTTTTTT. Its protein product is CASSRTSGVGTGELFF.

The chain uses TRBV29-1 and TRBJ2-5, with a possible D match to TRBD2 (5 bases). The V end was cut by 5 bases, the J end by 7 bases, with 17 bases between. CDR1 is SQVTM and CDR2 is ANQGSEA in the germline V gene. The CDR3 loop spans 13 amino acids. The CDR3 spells CSVLKSSEGTQYF. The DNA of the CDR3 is TGCAGCGTTCTTAAATCCAGTGAGGGGACCCAGTACTTC.

The CDR3 loop reads CASSRRQLNTEAFF. CDR3 in DNA: TGTGCCAGCAGCCGCCGACAGCTGAACACTGAAGCTTTCTTT. The rearrangement uses TRBV3-1 (or the pseudogene TRBV3-2) and TRBJ1-1; D is perhaps TRBD1 (5 bases). The CDR3 sequence is 14 residues long. The germline gives CDR1 LGHDT, CDR2 YNNKEL (reference sequence). Trimming cost V 4 bases and J 0 bases, with 9 bases left between them.

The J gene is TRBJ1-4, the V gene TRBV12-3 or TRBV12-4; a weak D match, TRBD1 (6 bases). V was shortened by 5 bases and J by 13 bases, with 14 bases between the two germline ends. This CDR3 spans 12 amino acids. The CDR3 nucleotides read TGTGCCAGCAGTCTACAGGGATTGGTACTGTTTTTT. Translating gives CASSLQGLVLFF.

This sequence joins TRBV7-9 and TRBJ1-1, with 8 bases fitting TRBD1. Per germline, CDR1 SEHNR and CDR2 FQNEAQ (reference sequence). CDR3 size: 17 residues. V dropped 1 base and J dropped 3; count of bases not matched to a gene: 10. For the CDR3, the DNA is TGTGCCAGCAGCTTAGGTAGGACAGGGACCTCATACACTGAAGCTTTCTTT. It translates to CASSLGRTGTSYTEAFF.

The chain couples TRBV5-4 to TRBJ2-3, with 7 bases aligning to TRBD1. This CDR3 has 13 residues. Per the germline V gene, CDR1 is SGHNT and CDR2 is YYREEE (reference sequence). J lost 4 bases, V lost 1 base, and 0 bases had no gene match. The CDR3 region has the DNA TGTGCCAGCAGCTTGACAGGGGCAGATACGCAGTATTTT. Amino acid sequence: CASSLTGADTQYF. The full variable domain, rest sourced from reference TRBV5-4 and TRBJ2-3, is ETGVTQSPTHLIKTRGQQVTLRCSSQSGHNTVSWYQQALGQGPQFIFQYYREEENGRGNFPPRFSGLQFPNYSSELNVNALELDDSALYLCASSLTGADTQYFGPGTRLTVL.

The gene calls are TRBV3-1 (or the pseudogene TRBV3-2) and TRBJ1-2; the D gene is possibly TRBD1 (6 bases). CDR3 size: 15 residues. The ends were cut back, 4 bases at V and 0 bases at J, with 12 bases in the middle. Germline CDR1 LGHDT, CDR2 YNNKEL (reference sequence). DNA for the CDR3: TGTGCCAGCAGCCCCAGGGGCTACACTAACTATGGCTACACCTTC. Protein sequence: CASSPRGYTNYGYTF.

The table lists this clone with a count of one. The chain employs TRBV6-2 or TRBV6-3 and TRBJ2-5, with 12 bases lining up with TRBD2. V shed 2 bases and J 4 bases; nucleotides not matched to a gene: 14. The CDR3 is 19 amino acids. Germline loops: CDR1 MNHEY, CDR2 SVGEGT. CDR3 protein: CASSYRQSSGGAFGETQYF. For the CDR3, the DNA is TGTGCCAGCAGTTACAGGCAATCTAGCGGGGGGGCCTTCGGAGAGACCCAGTACTTC.

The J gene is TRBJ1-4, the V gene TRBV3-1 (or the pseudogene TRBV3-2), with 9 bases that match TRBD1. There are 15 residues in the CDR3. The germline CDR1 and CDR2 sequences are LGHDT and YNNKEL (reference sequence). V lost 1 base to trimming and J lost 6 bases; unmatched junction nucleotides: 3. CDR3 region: CASSQATGGYEKLFF. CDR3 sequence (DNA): TGTGCCAGCAGCCAAGCGACAGGGGGTTATGAAAAACTGTTTTTT.

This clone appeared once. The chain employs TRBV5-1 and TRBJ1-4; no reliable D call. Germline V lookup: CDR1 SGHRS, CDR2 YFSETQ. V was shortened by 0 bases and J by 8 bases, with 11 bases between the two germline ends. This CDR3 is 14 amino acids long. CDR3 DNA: TGCGCCAGCAGCTTGGAAGGGAGCCGCGAAAAACTGTTTTTT. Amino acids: CASSLEGSREKLFF.

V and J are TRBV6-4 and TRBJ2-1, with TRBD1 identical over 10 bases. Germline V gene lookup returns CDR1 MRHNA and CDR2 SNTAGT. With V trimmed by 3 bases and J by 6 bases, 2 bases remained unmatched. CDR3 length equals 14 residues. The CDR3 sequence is CASSERTGGNEQFF. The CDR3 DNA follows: TGTGCCAGCAGTGAGAGGACAGGGGGCAATGAGCAGTTCTTC.

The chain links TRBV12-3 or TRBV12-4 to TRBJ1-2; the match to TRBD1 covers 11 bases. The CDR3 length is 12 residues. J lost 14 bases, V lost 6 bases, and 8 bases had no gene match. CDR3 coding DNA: TGTGCCAGCAGCCGGGGACAGGGGGTAGGAACCTTC. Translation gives CASSRGQGVGTF.

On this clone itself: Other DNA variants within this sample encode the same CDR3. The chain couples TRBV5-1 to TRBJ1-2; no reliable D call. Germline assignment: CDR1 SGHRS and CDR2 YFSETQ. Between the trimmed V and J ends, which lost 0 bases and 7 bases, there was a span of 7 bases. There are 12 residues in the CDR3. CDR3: CASSLAGGGYTF. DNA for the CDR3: TGCGCCAGCAGCTTGGCCGGAGGTGGCTACACCTTC.

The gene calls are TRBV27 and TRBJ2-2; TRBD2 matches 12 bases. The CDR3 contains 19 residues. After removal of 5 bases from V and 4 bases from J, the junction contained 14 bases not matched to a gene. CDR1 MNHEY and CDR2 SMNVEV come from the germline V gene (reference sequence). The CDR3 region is CASSPPGGLAGGPTGELFF. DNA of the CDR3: TGTGCCAGCAGTCCCCCGGGCGGGCTAGCGGGGGGGCCCACCGGGGAGCTGTTTTTT.

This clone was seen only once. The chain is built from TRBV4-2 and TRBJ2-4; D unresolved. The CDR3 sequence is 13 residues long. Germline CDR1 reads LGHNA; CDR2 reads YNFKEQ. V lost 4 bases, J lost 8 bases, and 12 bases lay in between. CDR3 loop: CASSRSTEDIQYF. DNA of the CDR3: TGTGCCAGCAGCCGGTCAACCGAGGACATTCAGTACTTC.

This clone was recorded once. The CDR3 sequence: CASSEGAGVNYGYTF. As DNA, the CDR3 is TGTGCCAGCAGTGAAGGGGCAGGGGTTAACTATGGCTACACCTTC. The chain is built from TRBV6-1 and TRBJ1-2; possible D gene TRBD1, 6 bases. V lost 1 base to trimming and J lost 1 base, with 10 bases between them. Germline loops: CDR1 MNHNS, CDR2 SASEGT. The CDR3 extends over 15 amino acids.

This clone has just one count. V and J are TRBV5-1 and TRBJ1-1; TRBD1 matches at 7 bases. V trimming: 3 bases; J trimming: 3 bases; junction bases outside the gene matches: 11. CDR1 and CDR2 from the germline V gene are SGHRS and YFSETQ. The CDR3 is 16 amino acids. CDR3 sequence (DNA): TGCGCCAGCAGCTCTTCCCTCGGGGACAGATACACTGAAGCTTTCTTT. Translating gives CASSSSLGDRYTEAFF.

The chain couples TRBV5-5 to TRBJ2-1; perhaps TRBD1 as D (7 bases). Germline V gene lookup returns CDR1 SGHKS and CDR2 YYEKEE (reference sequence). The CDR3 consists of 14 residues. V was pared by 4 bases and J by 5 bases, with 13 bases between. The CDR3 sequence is CASSADREDNEQFF. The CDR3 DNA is TGTGCCAGCAGCGCAGACAGGGAGGACAATGAGCAGTTCTTC. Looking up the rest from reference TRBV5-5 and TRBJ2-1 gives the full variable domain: DAGVTQSPTHLIKTRGQQVTLRCSPISGHKSVSWYQQVLGQGPQFIFQYYEKEERGRGNFPDRFSARQFPNYSSELNVNALLLGDSALYLCASSADREDNEQFFGPGTRLTVL.

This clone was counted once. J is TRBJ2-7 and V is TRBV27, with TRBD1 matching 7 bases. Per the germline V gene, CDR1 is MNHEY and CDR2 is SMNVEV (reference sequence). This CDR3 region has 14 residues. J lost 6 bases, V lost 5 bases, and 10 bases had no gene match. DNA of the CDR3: TGTGCCAGCAGTGCCGCGTGGGACAGACCCGAGCAGTACTTC. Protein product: CASSAAWDRPEQYF.

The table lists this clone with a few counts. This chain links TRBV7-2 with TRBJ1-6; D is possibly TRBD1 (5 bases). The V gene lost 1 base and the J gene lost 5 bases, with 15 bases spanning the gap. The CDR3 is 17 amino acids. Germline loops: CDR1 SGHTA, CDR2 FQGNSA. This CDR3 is CASSLGYRGVHNSPLHF. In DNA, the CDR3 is TGTGCCAGCAGCTTAGGGTATCGGGGGGTTCATAATTCACCCCTCCACTTT.

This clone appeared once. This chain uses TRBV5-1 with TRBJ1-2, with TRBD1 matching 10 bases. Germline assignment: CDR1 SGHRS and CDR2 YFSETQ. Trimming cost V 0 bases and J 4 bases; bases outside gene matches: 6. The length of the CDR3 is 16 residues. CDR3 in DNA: TGCGCCAGCAGCTTGGGAGCCGGGACAGGGGTCTATGGCTACACCTTC. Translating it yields CASSLGAGTGVYGYTF. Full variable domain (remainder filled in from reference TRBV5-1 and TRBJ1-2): KAGVTQTPRYLIKTRGQQVTLSCSPISGHRSVSWYQQTPGQGLQFLFEYFSETQRNKGNFPGRFSGRQFSNSRSEMNVSTLELGDSALYLCASSLGAGTGVYGYTFGSGTRLTVV.

DNA for the CDR3: TGTGCCATCAGGGACGGGGTAAAGGGCTACGAGCAGTACTTC. Translated, it gives CAIRDGVKGYEQYF. The V call is TRBV10-3, the J call TRBJ2-7, with D maybe TRBD2 (5 bases). Trimming cost V 6 bases and J 3 bases, with 15 bases left between them. The CDR3 contains 14 residues. Germline-derived CDR1 and CDR2 are ENHRY and SYGVKD.

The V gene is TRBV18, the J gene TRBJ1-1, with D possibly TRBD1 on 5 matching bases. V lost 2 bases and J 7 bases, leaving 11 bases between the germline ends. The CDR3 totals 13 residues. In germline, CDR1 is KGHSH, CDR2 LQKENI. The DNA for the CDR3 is TGTGCCAGCTCACCATCAGGCGGGGGTGAAGCTTTCTTT. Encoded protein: CASSPSGGGEAFF.

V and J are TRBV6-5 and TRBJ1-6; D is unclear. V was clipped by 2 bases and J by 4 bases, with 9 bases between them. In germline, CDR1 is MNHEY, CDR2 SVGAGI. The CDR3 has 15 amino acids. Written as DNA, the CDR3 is TGTGCCAGCAGTTACGCCAGTACATATAATTCACCCCTCCACTTT. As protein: CASSYASTYNSPLHF.

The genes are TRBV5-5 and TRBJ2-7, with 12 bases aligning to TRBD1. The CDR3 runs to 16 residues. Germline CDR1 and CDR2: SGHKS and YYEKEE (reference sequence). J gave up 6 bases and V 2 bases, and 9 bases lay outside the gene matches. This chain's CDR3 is CASSFGLGQGAIEQYF. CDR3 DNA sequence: TGTGCCAGCAGCTTTGGCTTGGGACAGGGGGCCATCGAGCAGTACTTC. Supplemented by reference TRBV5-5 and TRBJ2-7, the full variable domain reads DAGVTQSPTHLIKTRGQQVTLRCSPISGHKSVSWYQQVLGQGPQFIFQYYEKEERGRGNFPDRFSARQFPNYSSELNVNALLLGDSALYLCASSFGLGQGAIEQYFGPGTRLTVT.

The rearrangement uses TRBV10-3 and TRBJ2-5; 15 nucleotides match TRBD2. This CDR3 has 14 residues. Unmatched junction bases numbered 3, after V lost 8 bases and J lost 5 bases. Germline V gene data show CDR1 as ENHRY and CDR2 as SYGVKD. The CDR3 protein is CAIGLAGGTETQYF. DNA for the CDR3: TGTGCCATCGGACTAGCGGGGGGGACGGAGACCCAGTACTTC.